A single sample gave rise to the 26 T cell receptor beta chains below, sequenced in a study of post-analysis software for immune sequencing data. Study-wide findings and caveats: In patients, five or six TRBV segments were more frequent than in controls, with TRBV5-6, TRBV5-1 and TRBV20-1 among them.

Antigen specificity for these receptors is unknown. Prepared TCR beta cDNA libraries contained unique molecular identifiers. Each CDR3 protein gets one entry after TCRdb re-called the PCR reads with MiXCR. The table records fewer than 700,000 distinct CDR3 sequences, roughly 47% of them present only once. The sample comprised blood. All receptors derive from a girl aged 5-17 years with multiple sclerosis.

The rearrangement uses TRBV3-1 and TRBJ2-1, with D possibly TRBD1 on 5 matching bases. The CDR3 extends over 14 amino acids. From germline, CDR1 is LGHDT and CDR2 YNNKEL (reference sequence). V lost 3 bases and J 8 bases, leaving 14 bases between the germline ends. CDR3 DNA: TGTGCCAGCAGCCACGGGTTGGGGCCTGATGAGCAGTTCTTC. Translation: CASSHGLGPDEQFF.

The chain combines TRBV9 with TRBJ2-5; D might be TRBD1 or TRBD2, each matching 5 bases. Per germline, CDR1 SGDLS and CDR2 YYNGEE. V was pared by 1 base and J by 5 bases, with 12 bases between. The CDR3 spans 14 residues. This CDR3 reads CASSVFQGGETQYF. CDR3 DNA sequence: TGTGCCAGCAGCGTATTCCAGGGCGGGGAGACCCAGTACTTC.

This clonotype was seen more than once but under ten times. V gene TRBV6-5 combines with J gene TRBJ1-1; no clear D gene. Trimming took off 2 bases at V and 2 bases at J, with 6 bases between the two ends. CDR1 is MNHEY, CDR2 SVGAGI, per germline. CDR3 length: 13 amino acids. CDR3 sequence reads: CASSYRYNTEAFF. For the CDR3, the DNA is TGTGCCAGCAGTTACCGTTATAACACTGAAGCTTTCTTT.

V is TRBV12-3 or TRBV12-4 and J is TRBJ1-6; no reliable D call. With 5 bases removed from V and 0 bases from J, the gap between germline ends came to 14 bases. The CDR3 has 17 residues. The CDR3 loop is CASSPSIGSSYNSPLHF. As DNA, the CDR3 is TGTGCCAGCAGTCCGTCCATCGGAAGCTCCTATAATTCACCCCTCCACTTT.

This clonotype was seen a handful of times. The V and J genes are TRBV5-1 and TRBJ2-5; TRBD1 matches 10 bases. Matching the DNA end better, TRBJ2-7 makes the J call doubtful. The CDR3 loop spans 15 amino acids. Looked up from germline, CDR1 is SGHRS and CDR2 is YFSETQ. The CDR3 DNA reads as TGCGCCAGCAGCCCTGGACAGGGGGGAGCCTACGAGCAGTACTTC. Protein sequence: CASSPGQGGAYEQYF.

CDR3 coding DNA: TGCGCCAGCAGCCAGGGGGGGGTTCGGACTGAAGCTTTCTTT. It yields the protein CASSQGGVRTEAFF. The V and J genes are TRBV5-1 and TRBJ1-1; 7 positions agree with TRBD1. CDR1 is SGHRS and CDR2 is YFSETQ in the germline V gene. The CDR3 runs to 14 residues. J was trimmed by 5 bases and V by 4 bases; bases with no gene match: 8. Supplemented by reference TRBV5-1 and TRBJ1-1, the full variable domain reads KAGVTQTPRYLIKTRGQQVTLSCSPISGHRSVSWYQQTPGQGLQFLFEYFSETQRNKGNFPGRFSGRQFSNSRSEMNVSTLELGDSALYLCASSQGGVRTEAFFGQGTRLTVV.

This clonotype has just one count. V is TRBV7-2 and J is TRBJ1-4; D unclear. Looked up from germline, CDR1 is SGHTA and CDR2 is FQGNSA. The V end lost 4 bases, the J end lost 0 bases, and 9 bases lay between the germline ends. The CDR3 totals 15 residues. The CDR3 region is CASSSASATNEKLFF. The DNA for the CDR3 is TGTGCCAGCAGCTCCGCCAGTGCAACTAATGAAAAACTGTTTTTT.

In its sample, this clonotype was seen a few times. The chain combines TRBV5-1 with TRBJ2-3, with 8 nucleotides matching TRBD2. The germline V gene has CDR1 SGHRS and CDR2 YFSETQ. V dropped 2 bases and J dropped 2; count of bases not matched to a gene: 4. This CDR3 spans 15 amino acids. CDR3 region: CASSLVAGSTDTQYF. The CDR3 bases are TGCGCCAGCAGCTTAGTAGCGGGGTCCACAGATACGCAGTATTTT. The variable domain in full, completed from reference TRBV5-1 and TRBJ2-3, reads KAGVTQTPRYLIKTRGQQVTLSCSPISGHRSVSWYQQTPGQGLQFLFEYFSETQRNKGNFPGRFSGRQFSNSRSEMNVSTLELGDSALYLCASSLVAGSTDTQYFGPGTRLTVL.

This clonotype was recorded a few times. As DNA, the CDR3 is TGCAGTGCTGAGATGAGCATTACAGCGGGAGAGACCCAGTACTTC. Translation gives CSAEMSITAGETQYF. The V and J genes are TRBV20-1 and TRBJ2-7; tentatively, D is TRBD2 (6 bases). Near its end, the DNA agrees better with TRBJ2-5, so the J call may be wrong. Germline V CDR1 and CDR2: DFQATT, SNEGSKA (reference sequence). The CDR3 extends over 15 amino acids.

V gene TRBV5-1 combines with J gene TRBJ1-4, with 10 bases lining up with TRBD1. Looked up from germline, CDR1 is SGHRS and CDR2 is YFSETQ. The CDR3 is 15 residues long. With V trimmed by 5 bases and J by 12 bases, 13 bases remained unmatched. The CDR3 loop reads CASRYRDRGNEELFF. Written as DNA, the CDR3 is TGCGCCAGCAGGTACCGGGACAGGGGAAACGAAGAACTGTTTTTT.

The J gene is TRBJ1-5, the V gene TRBV3-1, with D perhaps matching TRBD1 (6 bases). The CDR3 length is 14 residues. Germline V gives CDR1 LGHDT, CDR2 YNNKEL (reference sequence). Trimming stripped 5 bases from V and 7 bases from J, with 15 bases between. The DNA for the CDR3 is TGTGCCAGCAGCTTTCGGTCGCAGGGGCAGCCCCAGCATTTT. Residues: CASSFRSQGQPQHF.

The V gene is TRBV12-3 or TRBV12-4, the J gene TRBJ1-5, with a weak D call TRBD1 (6 bases). This CDR3 spans 15 amino acids. V shed 5 bases and J shed 6 bases, with 17 bases lying between them. The CDR3 coding sequence is TGTGCCAGCAGTCCTTACATTCTACAGGGTCAGCCCCAGCATTTT. Amino acids: CASSPYILQGQPQHF.

This chain uses TRBV12-3 or TRBV12-4 with TRBJ2-6, with no clear D. CDR3 size: 13 residues. The V end was cut by 9 bases, the J end by 1 base, with 7 bases between. The CDR3, as DNA: TGTGCCAGTATCGAGTCTGGGGCCAACGTCCTGACTTTC. It encodes CASIESGANVLTF.

The V and J genes are TRBV5-1 and TRBJ2-7; maybe TRBD1 (6 bases). The CDR3 is 13 residues long. With 0 bases removed from V and 9 bases from J, the gap between germline ends came to 13 bases. Germline CDR1 SGHRS, CDR2 YFSETQ. DNA of the CDR3: TGCGCCAGCAGCTTGGAGGCAGGGGTTCCGCAGTACTTC. It encodes CASSLEAGVPQYF.

V and J are TRBV11-2 and TRBJ2-1; D is unclear. The CDR3 has 14 residues. Germline assignment: CDR1 SGHAT and CDR2 FQNNGV. With 0 bases removed from V and 6 bases from J, the gap between germline ends came to 9 bases. CDR3 sequence reads: CASSLDMPSNEQFF. CDR3 sequence (DNA): TGTGCCAGCAGCTTAGATATGCCTAGCAATGAGCAGTTCTTC.

This clonotype was counted a few times. This chain uses TRBV24-1 with TRBJ2-1; 7 bases align to TRBD2. J gave up 6 bases and V 5 bases, and 9 bases lay outside the gene matches. Germline assignment: CDR1 KGHDR and CDR2 SFDVKD. This CDR3 region has 15 residues. CDR3 protein: CATSASRLATNEQFF. The DNA for the CDR3 is TGTGCCACCAGTGCCTCAAGACTAGCCACCAATGAGCAGTTCTTC.

V and J are TRBV7-9 and TRBJ1-2; D uncertain. The germline gives CDR1 SEHNR, CDR2 FQNEAQ (reference sequence). V was cut by 1 base and J by 5 bases, with 11 bases left in between. The CDR3 extends over 14 amino acids. The CDR3 protein is CASSLGASLYGYTF. CDR3 coding DNA: TGTGCCAGCAGCTTAGGTGCCAGCCTATATGGCTACACCTTC.

This chain connects TRBV20-1 to TRBJ1-6, with 7 bases matching TRBD1. The J segment lost 8 bases and the V segment lost 1 base, leaving 5 bases of the junction unmatched. The germline V gene has CDR1 DFQATT and CDR2 SNEGSKA (reference sequence). The CDR3 runs to 14 residues. The CDR3 nucleotides read TGCAGTGCTAGAGGTTCAGGGGGGGATTCACCCCTCCACTTT. It is translated as CSARGSGGDSPLHF.

This chain connects TRBV5-1 to TRBJ1-4; 7 bases align to TRBD1. The CDR3 spans 14 residues. CDR1 is SGHRS and CDR2 is YFSETQ in the germline V gene. V was clipped by 3 bases and J by 4 bases; unmatched bases: 3. CDR3 region: CASSSDRFNEKLFF. CDR3 coding DNA: TGCGCCAGCAGCTCGGACAGGTTTAATGAAAAACTGTTTTTT.

This clonotype was detected a few times. The chain joins TRBV6-5 to TRBJ2-7; D is perhaps TRBD1 (5 bases). The CDR3 contains 15 residues. V lost 2 bases and J lost 2, with 13 bases in between. Germline assignment: CDR1 MNHEY and CDR2 SVGAGI. The CDR3 sequence: CASSYVAGPPYEQYF. CDR3 bases: TGTGCCAGCAGTTACGTCGCAGGGCCCCCCTACGAGCAGTACTTC.

CDR3 DNA: TGCAGTGCTTTAAGCGGGAGCTCCTACAATGAGCAGTTCTTC. Translated: CSALSGSSYNEQFF. This rearrangement joins TRBV20-1 to TRBJ2-1; TRBD2 agrees at 8 bases. J was trimmed by 0 bases and V by 5 bases; bases with no gene match: 3. The CDR3 extends over 14 amino acids. Germline V gene data show CDR1 as DFQATT and CDR2 as SNEGSKA (reference sequence).

This chain uses TRBV5-1 with TRBJ2-1; D may match TRBD1 or TRBD2 (5 bases each). CDR3 length equals 15 residues. Germline-derived CDR1 and CDR2 are SGHRS and YFSETQ. With 0 bases removed from V and 5 bases from J, the gap between germline ends came to 12 bases. Here the CDR3 reads CASSLGGAGHNEQFF. The CDR3 region has the DNA TGCGCCAGCAGCTTGGGAGGGGCGGGTCACAATGAGCAGTTCTTC.

The V call is TRBV3-1, the J call TRBJ1-1, with D uncertain. The CDR3 has 14 amino acids. Germline V gives CDR1 LGHDT, CDR2 YNNKEL (reference sequence). V was trimmed by 1 base and J by 2 bases, leaving 8 bases between them. CDR3 coding DNA: TGTGCCAGCAGCCAAGGGGTGATAAACACTGAAGCTTTCTTT. Amino acid sequence: CASSQGVINTEAFF.

The chain employs TRBV6-5 and TRBJ1-2, with D perhaps TRBD1 (5 bases). V gave up 6 bases and J gave up 8 bases, with 19 bases separating them. The CDR3 extends over 14 amino acids. CDR1 is MNHEY and CDR2 is SVGAGI in the germline V gene. CDR3 sequence reads: CASSSGHRLLGYTF. Written as DNA, the CDR3 is TGTGCCAGCAGCTCAGGGCACAGACTATTGGGCTACACCTTC.

This rearrangement joins TRBV7-6 to TRBJ2-6; D is uncertain. The CDR3 is 17 amino acids. Trimming shortened V by 5 bases and J by 0 bases, and 14 bases separated the two germline ends. From germline, CDR1 is SGHVS and CDR2 FNYEAQ. CDR3 in amino acids: CASSLSLSVSGANVLTF. CDR3 DNA sequence: TGTGCCAGCAGCCTCAGCCTGAGCGTCTCTGGGGCCAACGTCCTGACTTTC. The full variable domain, with the rest looked up from reference TRBV7-6 and TRBJ2-6, is GAGVSQSPRYKVTKRGQDVALRCDPISGHVSLYWYRQALGQGPEFLTYFNYEAQQDKSGLPNDRFSAERPEGSISTLTIQRTEQRDSAMYRCASSLSLSVSGANVLTFGAGSRLTVL.

V is TRBV25-1 and J is TRBJ1-5; D is perhaps TRBD1 (6 bases). CDR3 size: 14 residues. The germline V and J ends were trimmed by 8 bases and 6 bases, with 17 bases remaining between them. Germline V gene sequence: CDR1 MGHDK, CDR2 SYGVNS. This chain's CDR3 is CASVGGAGTQPQHF. CDR3 in DNA: TGTGCCAGCGTTGGGGGGGCAGGGACTCAGCCCCAGCATTTT.